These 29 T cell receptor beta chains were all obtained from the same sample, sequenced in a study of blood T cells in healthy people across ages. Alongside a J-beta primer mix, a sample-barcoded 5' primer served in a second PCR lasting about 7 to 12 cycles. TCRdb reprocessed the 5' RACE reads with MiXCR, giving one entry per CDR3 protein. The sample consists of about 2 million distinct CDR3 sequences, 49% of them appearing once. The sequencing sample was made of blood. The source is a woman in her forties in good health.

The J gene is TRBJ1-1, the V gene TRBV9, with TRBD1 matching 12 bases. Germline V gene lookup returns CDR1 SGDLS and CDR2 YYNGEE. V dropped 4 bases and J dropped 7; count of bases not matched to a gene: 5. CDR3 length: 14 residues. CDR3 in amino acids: CASSTGQGAVEAFF. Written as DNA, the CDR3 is TGTGCCAGCAGCACGGGACAGGGGGCGGTTGAAGCTTTCTTT.

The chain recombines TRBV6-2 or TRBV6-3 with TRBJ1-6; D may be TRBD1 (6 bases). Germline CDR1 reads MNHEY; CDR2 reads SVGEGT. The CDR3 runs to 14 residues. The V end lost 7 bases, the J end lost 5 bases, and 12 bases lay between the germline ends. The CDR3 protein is CASTRTANNSPLHF. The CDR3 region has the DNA TGTGCCAGCACCAGGACAGCGAATAATTCACCCCTCCACTTT.

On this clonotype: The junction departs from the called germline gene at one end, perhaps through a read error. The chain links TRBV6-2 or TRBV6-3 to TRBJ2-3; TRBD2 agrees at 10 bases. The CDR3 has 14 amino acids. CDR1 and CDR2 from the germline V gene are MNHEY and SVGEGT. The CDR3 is CVSSPGLAADTQYF. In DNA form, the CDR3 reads TGTGTCAGCAGTCCCGGACTAGCGGCAGATACGCAGTATTTT.

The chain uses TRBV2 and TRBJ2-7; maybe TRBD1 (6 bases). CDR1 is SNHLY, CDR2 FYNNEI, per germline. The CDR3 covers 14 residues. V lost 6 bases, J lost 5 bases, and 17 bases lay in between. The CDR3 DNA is TGTGCCAGCAGGCGGACAGCGAACCTCGACGAGCAGTACTTC. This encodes CASRRTANLDEQYF. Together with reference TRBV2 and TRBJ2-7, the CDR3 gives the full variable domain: EPEVTQTPSHQVTQMGQEVILRCVPISNHLYFYWYRQILGQKVEFLVSFYNNEISEKSEIFDDQFSVERPDGSNFTLKIRSTKLEDSAMYFCASRRTANLDEQYFGPGTRLTVT.

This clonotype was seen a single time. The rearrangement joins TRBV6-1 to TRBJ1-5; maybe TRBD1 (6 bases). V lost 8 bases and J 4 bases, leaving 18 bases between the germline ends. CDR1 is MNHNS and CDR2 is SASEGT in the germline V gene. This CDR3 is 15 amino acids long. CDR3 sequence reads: CASCLGAGRNQPQHF. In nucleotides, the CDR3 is TGTGCCAGCTGCCTGGGGGCGGGTAGGAATCAGCCCCAGCATTTT.

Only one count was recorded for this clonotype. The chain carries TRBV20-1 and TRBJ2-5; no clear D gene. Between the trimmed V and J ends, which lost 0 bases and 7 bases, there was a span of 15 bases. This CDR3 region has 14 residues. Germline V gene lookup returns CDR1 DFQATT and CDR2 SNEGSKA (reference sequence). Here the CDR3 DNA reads TGCAGTGCTAGAGATCAGTGGGGAACGGGGACCCAGTACTTC. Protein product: CSARDQWGTGTQYF.

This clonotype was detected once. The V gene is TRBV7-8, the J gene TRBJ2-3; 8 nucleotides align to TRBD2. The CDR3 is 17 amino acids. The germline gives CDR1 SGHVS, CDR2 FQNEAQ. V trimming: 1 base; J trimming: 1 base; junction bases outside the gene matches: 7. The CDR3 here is CASSLVMAGGGTDTQYF. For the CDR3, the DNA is TGTGCCAGCAGCTTAGTGATGGCGGGGGGAGGCACAGATACGCAGTATTTT.

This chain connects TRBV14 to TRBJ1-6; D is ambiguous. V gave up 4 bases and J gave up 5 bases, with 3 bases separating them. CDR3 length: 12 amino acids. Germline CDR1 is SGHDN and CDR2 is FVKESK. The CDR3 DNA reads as TGTGCCAGCAGCCGGAATAATTCACCCCTCCACTTT. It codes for CASSRNNSPLHF.

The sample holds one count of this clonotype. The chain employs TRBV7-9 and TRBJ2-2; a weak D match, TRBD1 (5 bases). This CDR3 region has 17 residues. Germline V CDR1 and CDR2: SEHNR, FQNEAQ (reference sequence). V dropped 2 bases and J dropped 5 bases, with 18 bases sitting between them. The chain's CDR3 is CASSLPGYDKGTGELFF. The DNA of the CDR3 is TGTGCCAGCAGCTTACCGGGTTACGATAAGGGGACCGGGGAGCTGTTTTTT.

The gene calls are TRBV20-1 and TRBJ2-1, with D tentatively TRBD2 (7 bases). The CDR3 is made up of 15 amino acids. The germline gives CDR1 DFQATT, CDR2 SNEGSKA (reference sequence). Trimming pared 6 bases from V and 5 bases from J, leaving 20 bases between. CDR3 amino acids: CSALTGGRGNNEQFF. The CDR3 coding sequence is TGCAGTGCCCTGACCGGGGGGAGGGGGAACAATGAGCAGTTCTTC.

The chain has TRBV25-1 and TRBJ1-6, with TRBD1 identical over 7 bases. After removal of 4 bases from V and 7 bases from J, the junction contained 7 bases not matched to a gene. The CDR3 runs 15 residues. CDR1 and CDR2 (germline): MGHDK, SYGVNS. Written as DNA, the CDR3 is TGTGCCAGCAGTGGCCCAGGGGGGAGGAATTCACCCCTCCACTTT. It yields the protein CASSGPGGRNSPLHF.

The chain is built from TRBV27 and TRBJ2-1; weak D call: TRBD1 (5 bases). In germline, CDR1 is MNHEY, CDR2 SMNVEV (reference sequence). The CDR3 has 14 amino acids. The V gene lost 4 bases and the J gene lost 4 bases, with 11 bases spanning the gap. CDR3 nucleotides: TGTGCCAGCAGTTACGGAGACAGTTACAATGAGCAGTTCTTC. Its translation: CASSYGDSYNEQFF.

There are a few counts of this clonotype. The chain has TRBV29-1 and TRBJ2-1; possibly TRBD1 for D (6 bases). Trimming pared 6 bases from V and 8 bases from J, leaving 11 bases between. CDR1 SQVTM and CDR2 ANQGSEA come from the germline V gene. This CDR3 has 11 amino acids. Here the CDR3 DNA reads TGCAGCGTCCAACAGGGTTATGAGCAGTTCTTC. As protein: CSVQQGYEQFF.

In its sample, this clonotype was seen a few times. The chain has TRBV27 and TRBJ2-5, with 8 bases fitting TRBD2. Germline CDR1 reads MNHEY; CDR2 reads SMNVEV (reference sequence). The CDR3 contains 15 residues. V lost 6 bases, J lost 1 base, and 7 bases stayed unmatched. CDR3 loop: CASSGGGRRQETQYF. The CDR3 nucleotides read TGTGCCAGCAGCGGGGGGGGACGACGCCAAGAGACCCAGTACTTC.

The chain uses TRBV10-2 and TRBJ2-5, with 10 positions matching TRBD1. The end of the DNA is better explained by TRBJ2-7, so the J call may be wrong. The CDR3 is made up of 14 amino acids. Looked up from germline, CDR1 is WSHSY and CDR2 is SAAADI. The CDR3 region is CASSVRDRGNEQYF. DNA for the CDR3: TGCGCCAGCAGTGTCCGGGACAGGGGCAACGAGCAGTACTTC.

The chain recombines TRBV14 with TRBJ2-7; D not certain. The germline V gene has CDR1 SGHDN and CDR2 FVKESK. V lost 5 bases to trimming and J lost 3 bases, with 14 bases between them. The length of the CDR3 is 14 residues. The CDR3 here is CASSSKLESYEQYF. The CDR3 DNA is TGTGCCAGCAGCTCCAAGTTGGAGAGCTACGAGCAGTACTTC. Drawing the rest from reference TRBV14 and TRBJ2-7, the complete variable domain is EAGVTQFPSHSVIEKGQTVTLRCDPISGHDNLYWYRRVMGKEIKFLLHFVKESKQDESGMPNNRFLAERTGGTYSTLKVQPAELEDSGVYFCASSSKLESYEQYFGPGTRLTVT.

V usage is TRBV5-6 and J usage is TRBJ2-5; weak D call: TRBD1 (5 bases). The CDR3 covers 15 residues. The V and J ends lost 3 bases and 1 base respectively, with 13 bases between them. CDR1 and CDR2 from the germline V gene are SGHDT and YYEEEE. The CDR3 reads CASSSDGAIQETQYF. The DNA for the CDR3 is TGTGCCAGCAGCTCTGATGGGGCTATCCAAGAGACCCAGTACTTC. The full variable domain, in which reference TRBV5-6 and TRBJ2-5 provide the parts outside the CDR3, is DAGVTQSPTHLIKTRGQQVTLRCSPKSGHDTVSWYQQALGQGPQFIFQYYEEEERQRGNFPDRFSGHQFPNYSSELNVNALLLGDSALYLCASSSDGAIQETQYFGPGTRLLVL.

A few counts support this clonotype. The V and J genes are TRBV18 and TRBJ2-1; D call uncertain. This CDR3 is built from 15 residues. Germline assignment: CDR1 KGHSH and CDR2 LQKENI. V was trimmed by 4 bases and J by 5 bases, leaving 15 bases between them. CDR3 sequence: CASSLISTEDNEQFF. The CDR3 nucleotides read TGTGCCAGCTCACTTATTAGTACAGAGGACAATGAGCAGTTCTTC.

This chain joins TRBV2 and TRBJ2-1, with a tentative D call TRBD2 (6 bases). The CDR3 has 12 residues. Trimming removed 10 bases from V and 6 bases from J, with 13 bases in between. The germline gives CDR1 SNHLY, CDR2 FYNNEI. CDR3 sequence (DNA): TGTGCCAAGACTAGTCTCCGCAATGAGCAGTTCTTC. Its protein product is CAKTSLRNEQFF. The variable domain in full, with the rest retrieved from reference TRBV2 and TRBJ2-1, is EPEVTQTPSHQVTQMGQEVILRCVPISNHLYFYWYRQILGQKVEFLVSFYNNEISEKSEIFDDQFSVERPDGSNFTLKIRSTKLEDSAMYFCAKTSLRNEQFFGPGTRLTVL.

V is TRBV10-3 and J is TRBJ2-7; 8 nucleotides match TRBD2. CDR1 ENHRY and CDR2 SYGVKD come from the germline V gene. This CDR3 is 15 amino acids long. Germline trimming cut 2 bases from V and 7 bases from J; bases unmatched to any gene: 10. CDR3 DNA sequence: TGTGCCATCAGTGAGGGGACTAGTGCCGACAATGAGCAGTACTTC. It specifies CAISEGTSADNEQYF.

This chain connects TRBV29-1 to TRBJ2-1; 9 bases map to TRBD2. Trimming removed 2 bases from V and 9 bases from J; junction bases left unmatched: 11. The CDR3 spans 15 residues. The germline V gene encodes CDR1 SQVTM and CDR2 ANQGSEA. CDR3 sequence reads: CSVEMGSGGRGEQFF. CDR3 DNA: TGCAGCGTTGAAATGGGTAGCGGGGGCCGGGGTGAGCAGTTCTTC.

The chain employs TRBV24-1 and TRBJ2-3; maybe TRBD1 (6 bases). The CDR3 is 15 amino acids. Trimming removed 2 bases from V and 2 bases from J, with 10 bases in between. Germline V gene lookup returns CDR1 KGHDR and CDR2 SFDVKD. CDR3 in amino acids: CATSDSGQYTDTQYF. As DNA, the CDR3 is TGTGCCACCAGTGATTCCGGACAGTACACAGATACGCAGTATTTT.

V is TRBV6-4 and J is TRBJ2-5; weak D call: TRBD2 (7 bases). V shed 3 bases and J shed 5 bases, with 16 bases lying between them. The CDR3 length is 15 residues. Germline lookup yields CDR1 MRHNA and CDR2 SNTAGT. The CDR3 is CASSDHGGALETQYF. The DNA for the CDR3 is TGTGCCAGCAGTGATCATGGGGGGGCTTTGGAGACCCAGTACTTC.

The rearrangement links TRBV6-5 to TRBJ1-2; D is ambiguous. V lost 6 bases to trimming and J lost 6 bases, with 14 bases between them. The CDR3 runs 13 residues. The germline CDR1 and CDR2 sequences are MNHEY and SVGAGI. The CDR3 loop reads CASSPGFPDGYTF. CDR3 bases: TGTGCCAGCAGCCCGGGTTTTCCCGATGGCTACACCTTC.

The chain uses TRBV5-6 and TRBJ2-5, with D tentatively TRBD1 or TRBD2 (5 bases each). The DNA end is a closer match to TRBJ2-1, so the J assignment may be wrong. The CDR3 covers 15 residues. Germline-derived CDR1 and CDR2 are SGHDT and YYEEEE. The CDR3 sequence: CATTGGFGPAETQFF. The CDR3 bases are TGTGCCACCACAGGAGGATTCGGGCCGGCGGAGACCCAGTTCTTC.

The CDR3 bases are TGTGCCAGCGGGGGACAGGGATACTATGGCTACACCTTC. This gives the protein CASGGQGYYGYTF. The chain combines TRBV7-8 with TRBJ1-2; 9 nucleotides match TRBD1. V lost 8 bases to trimming and J lost 3 bases; unmatched junction nucleotides: 4. Germline V gene sequence: CDR1 SGHVS, CDR2 FQNEAQ. CDR3 length: 13 amino acids.

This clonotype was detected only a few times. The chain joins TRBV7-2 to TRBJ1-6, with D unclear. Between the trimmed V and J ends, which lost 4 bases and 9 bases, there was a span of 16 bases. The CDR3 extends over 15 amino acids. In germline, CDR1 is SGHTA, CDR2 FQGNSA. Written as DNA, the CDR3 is TGTGCCAGCAGCTCCCAAACTCGAATGGGTTCACCCCTCCACTTT. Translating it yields CASSSQTRMGSPLHF.

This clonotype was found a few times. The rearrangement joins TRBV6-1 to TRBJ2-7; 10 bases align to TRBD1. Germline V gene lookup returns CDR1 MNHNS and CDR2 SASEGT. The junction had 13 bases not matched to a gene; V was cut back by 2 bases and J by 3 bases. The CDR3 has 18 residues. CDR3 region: CASSEYPSDRGPNYEQYF. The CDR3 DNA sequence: TGTGCCAGCAGTGAATACCCTAGCGACAGGGGGCCTAACTACGAGCAGTACTTC.

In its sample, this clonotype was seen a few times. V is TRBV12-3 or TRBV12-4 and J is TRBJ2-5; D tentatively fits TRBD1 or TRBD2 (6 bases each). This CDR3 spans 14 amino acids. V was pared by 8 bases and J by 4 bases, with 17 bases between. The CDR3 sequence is CASVDTSRGETQYF. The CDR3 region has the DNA TGTGCCAGCGTCGACACTAGCAGGGGAGAGACCCAGTACTTC.